Sequencing of this TCR beta chain was carried out in a study of identical twins. General study findings and limits: Models, which agreed with sharing between unrelated individuals, nonetheless underestimated the out-of-frame TCR alpha sharing seen in monozygotic twins. Weaker excess sharing between twins was seen in beta out-of-frame sequences. Within cord blood, abundant beta clonotypes carried fewer insertions, but memory repertoires showed no such trend.

TCRdb reprocessed the 5' RACE reads with MiXCR, giving one entry per CDR3 protein. Among some 500,000 distinct CDR3 sequences, approximately 9.6% were seen once, and the ten largest hold 2.5% to 3%. After removal of 0 bases from V and 9 bases from J, the junction contained 12 bases not matched to a gene. CDR1 is DFQATT, CDR2 SNEGSKA, per germline (reference sequence). The CDR3 covers 15 residues. This clonotype has at least ten counts. The antigen remains unidentified. These same data were also listed under a study on yellow fever vaccine responses in identical twins.

The chain has TRBV20-1 and TRBJ2-7; 9 bases fit TRBD2. This receptor was taken from a young woman in good health. The sample was PBMCs. The CDR3 here is CSARDTQRGVLGQYF. CDR3 nucleotide sequence: TGCAGTGCTAGAGATACGCAGCGGGGGGTGTTGGGGCAGTACTTC.